This record covers a single T cell receptor (beta chain). Its antigen is unidentified. These data are taken from a study of T cell clones after liver transplantation. Study-level points and caveats: Circulating graft-donor-reactive CD4 TCRbeta sequences fell significantly post-transplant in most of the 8 subjects.

The data were produced by immunoSEQ multiplex PCR, yet TCRdb's version contains in-frame clones alone and is incomplete. Of 65,000 to 70,000 clones in the sample, 80% to 95% were seen once. CDR3 length: 15 residues. Trimming took off 0 bases at V and 3 bases at J, with 12 bases between the two ends. The V gene's germline CDR1 is LGHNA and CDR2 YSLEER. This clonotype originated in a human patient who received a liver transplant. Some of the T cells might come from the graft donor. Source: CD4+ T cells from blood, taken roughly 26 months after liver transplant. The chain carries TRBV4-3 and TRBJ2-7; perhaps TRBD1 as D (6 bases). In DNA, the CDR3 is TGCGCCAGCAGCCAAGATTTGGGGACAAACTACGAGCAGTACTTC. Its translation is CASSQDLGTNYEQYF.